This paragraph reports one T cell receptor beta chain. Its antigen is not known. PCR used 60 Vbeta primers and 13 Jbeta primers. Repertoires were generated with immunoSEQ multiplex PCR, while TCRdb's copy carries only in-frame clones and drops some. The sample carries 100,000 to 150,000 clones, about three quarters recorded once. This record comes from a study of cytomegalovirus exposure and HLA in healthy donors. Germline CDR1 is MNHEY and CDR2 is SVGAGI. This CDR3 is 14 amino acids long. The trim removed 2 bases at V and 5 bases at J, leaving 3 bases unmatched. Whether this donor was CMV seropositive was not recorded. Study results and limitations: As a later analysis showed, a missense DCLRE1C variant was linked to trimming of TCR beta V- and J-genes. Productive status was seen about 90% or about 30% of the time for most TCR beta V segments in an earlier analysis. Researchers reported from a later analysis that most CMV-associated TCR beta chains appeared HLA-restricted.

The genes are TRBV6-5 and TRBJ1-1, with 9 bases identical to TRBD1. This sequence originates from a human donor in good health. Sequencing used PBMCs. DNA of the CDR3: TGTGCCAGCAGTTACGAGGACAGGGGTACTGAAGCTTTCTTT. Amino acid sequence: CASSYEDRGTEAFF.